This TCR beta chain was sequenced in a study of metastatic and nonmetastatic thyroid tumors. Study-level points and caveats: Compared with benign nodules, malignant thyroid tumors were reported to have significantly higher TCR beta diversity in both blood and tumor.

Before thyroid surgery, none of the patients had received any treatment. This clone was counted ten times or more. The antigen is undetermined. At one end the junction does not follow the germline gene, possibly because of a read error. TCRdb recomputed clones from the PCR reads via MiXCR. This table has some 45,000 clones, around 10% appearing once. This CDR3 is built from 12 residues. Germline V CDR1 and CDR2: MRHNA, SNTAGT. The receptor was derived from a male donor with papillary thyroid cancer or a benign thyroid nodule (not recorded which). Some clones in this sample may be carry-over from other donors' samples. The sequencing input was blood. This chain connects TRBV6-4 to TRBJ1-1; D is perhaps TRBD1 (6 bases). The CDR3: CASSDLQGEAFF. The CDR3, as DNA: TGTGCCAGCAGCGACTTACAGGGTGAAGCTTTCTTT.